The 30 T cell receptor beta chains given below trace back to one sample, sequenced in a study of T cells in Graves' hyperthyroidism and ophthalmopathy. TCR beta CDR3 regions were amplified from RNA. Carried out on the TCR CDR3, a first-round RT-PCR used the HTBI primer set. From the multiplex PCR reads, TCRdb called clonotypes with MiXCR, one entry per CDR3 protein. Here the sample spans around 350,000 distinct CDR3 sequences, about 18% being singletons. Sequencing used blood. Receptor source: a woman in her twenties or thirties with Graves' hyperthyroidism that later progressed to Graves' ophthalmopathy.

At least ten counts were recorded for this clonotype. The CDR3 sequence: CASSQVLASGPKNIQYF. The CDR3 nucleotides are TGTGCCAGCAGCCAAGTTTTGGCTAGCGGGCCCAAAAACATTCAGTACTTC. The rearrangement uses TRBV4-2 and TRBJ2-4; 8 nucleotides line up with TRBD2. This CDR3 region has 17 residues. Germline values: CDR1 LGHNA, CDR2 YNFKEQ. J gave up 2 bases and V 1 base, and 7 bases lay outside the gene matches.

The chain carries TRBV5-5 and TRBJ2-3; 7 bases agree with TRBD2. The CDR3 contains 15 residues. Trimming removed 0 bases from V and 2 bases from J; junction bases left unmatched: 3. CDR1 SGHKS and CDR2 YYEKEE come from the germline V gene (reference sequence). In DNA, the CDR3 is TGTGCCAGCAGCTTGGATCTAGCGGTCACAGATACGCAGTATTTT. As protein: CASSLDLAVTDTQYF.

The CDR3: CASSPGEYYGYTF. CDR3 nucleotides: TGCGCCAGCAGCCCTGGGGAGTACTATGGCTACACCTTC. The gene calls are TRBV4-1 and TRBJ1-2; D uncertain. The V gene's germline CDR1 is MGHRA and CDR2 YSYEKL. Trimming took 4 bases from V and 3 from J, leaving 9 bases between them. This CDR3 has 13 amino acids.

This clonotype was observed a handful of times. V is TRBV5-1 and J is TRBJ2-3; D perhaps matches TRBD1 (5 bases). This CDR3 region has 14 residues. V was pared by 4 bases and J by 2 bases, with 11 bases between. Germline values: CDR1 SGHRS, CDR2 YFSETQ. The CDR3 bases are TGCGCCAGCAGCCCCAGGGTCGACACAGATACGCAGTATTTT. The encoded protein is CASSPRVDTDTQYF.

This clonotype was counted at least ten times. The CDR3 is CASSPFDSATNEKLFF. The CDR3 DNA sequence: TGTGCCAGCAGTCCCTTCGACAGTGCAACTAATGAAAAACTGTTTTTT. The rearrangement joins TRBV27 to TRBJ1-4; the D gene is possibly TRBD1 (5 bases). This CDR3 has 16 amino acids. Germline CDR1 MNHEY, CDR2 SMNVEV (reference sequence). With 5 bases removed from V and 0 bases from J, the gap between germline ends came to 13 bases.

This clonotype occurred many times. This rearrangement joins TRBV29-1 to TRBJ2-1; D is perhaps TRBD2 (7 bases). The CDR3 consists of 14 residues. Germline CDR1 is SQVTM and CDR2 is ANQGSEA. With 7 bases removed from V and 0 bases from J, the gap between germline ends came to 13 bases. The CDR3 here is CSGGGRSSYNEQFF. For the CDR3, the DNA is TGCAGCGGGGGGGGCCGGAGCTCCTACAATGAGCAGTTCTTC.

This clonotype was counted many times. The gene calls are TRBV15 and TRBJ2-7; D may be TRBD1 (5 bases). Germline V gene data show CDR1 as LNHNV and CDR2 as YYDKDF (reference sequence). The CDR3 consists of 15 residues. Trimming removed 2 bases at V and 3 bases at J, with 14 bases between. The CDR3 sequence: CATSRLADTGYEQYF. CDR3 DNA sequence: TGTGCCACCAGCAGACTTGCCGACACAGGCTACGAGCAGTACTTC.

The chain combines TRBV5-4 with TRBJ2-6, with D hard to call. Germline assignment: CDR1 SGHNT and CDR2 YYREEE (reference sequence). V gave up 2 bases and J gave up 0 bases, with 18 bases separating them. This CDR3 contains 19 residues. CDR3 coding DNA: TGTGCCAGCAGCTTTTTGGTACTGTACGGCCGCTCTGGGGCCAACGTCCTGACTTTC. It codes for CASSFLVLYGRSGANVLTF.

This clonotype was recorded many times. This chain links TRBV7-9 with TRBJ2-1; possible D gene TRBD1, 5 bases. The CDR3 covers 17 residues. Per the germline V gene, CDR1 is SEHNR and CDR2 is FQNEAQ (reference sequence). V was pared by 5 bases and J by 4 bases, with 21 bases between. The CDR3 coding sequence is TGTGCCAGCAGCCCAAGGACGGGCAGGGCGATTTACAATGAGCAGTTCTTC. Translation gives CASSPRTGRAIYNEQFF.

For the CDR3, the DNA is TGTGCCATCAGTGAAATTAGCTCTGGGGCCAACGTCCTGACTTTC. Its protein product is CAISEISSGANVLTF. This chain uses TRBV10-3 with TRBJ2-6; D gene uncertain. The germline CDR1 and CDR2 sequences are ENHRY and SYGVKD. Trimming stripped 3 bases from V and 0 bases from J, with 6 bases between. This CDR3 comprises 15 residues.

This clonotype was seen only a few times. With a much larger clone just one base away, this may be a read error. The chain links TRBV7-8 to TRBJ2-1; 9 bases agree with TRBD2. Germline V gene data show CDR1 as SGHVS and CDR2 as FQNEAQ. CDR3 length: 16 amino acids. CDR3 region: CASSPKRGVSYNEQLF. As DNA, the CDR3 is TGTGCCAGCAGCCCCAAGCGGGGGGTCTCCTACAATGAGCAGCTCTTC.

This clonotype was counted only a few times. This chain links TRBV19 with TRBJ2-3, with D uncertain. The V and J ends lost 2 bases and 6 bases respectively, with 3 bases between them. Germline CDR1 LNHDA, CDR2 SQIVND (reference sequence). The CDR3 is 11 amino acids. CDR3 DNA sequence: TGTGCCAGTAGTATAAGGGATACGCAGTATTTT. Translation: CASSIRDTQYF.

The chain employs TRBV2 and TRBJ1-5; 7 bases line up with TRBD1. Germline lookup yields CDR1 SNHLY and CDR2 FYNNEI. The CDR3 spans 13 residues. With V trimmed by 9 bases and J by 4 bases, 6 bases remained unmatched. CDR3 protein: CASRGQFNQPQHF. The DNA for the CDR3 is TGTGCCAGTCGGGGACAGTTTAATCAGCCCCAGCATTTT. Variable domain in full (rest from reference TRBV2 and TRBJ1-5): EPEVTQTPSHQVTQMGQEVILRCVPISNHLYFYWYRQILGQKVEFLVSFYNNEISEKSEIFDDQFSVERPDGSNFTLKIRSTKLEDSAMYFCASRGQFNQPQHFGDGTRLSIL.

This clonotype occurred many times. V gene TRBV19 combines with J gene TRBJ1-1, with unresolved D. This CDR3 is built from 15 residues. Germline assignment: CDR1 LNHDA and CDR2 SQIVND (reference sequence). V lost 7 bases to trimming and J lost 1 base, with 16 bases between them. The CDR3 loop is CASISMGWTNTEAFF. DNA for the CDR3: TGTGCCAGTATCTCTATGGGGTGGACGAACACTGAAGCTTTCTTT. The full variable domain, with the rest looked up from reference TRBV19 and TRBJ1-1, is DGGITQSPKYLFRKEGQNVTLSCEQNLNHDAMYWYRQDPGQGLRLIYYSQIVNDFQKGDIAEGYSVSREKKESFPLTVTSAQKNPTAFYLCASISMGWTNTEAFFGQGTRLTVV.

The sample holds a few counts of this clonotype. The DNA of the CDR3 is TGTGCCAGCAGAGAGACAGGGAGGCCCAAAAACATTCAGTACTTC. It yields the protein CASRETGRPKNIQYF. The chain joins TRBV6-1 to TRBJ2-4; possibly TRBD1 for D (7 bases). Germline V gene sequence: CDR1 MNHNS, CDR2 SASEGT. The CDR3 is 15 residues long. V shed 6 bases and J shed 2 bases, with 14 bases lying between them.

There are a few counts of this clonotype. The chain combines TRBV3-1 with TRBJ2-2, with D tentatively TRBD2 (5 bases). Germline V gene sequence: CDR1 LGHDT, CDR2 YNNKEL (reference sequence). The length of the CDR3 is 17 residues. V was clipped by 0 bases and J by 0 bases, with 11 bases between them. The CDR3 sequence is CASSQEARLTNTGELFF. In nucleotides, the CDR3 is TGTGCCAGCAGCCAAGAGGCTCGACTAACGAACACCGGGGAGCTGTTTTTT. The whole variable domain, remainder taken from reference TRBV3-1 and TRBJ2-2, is DTAVSQTPKYLVTQMGNDKSIKCEQNLGHDTMYWYKQDSKKFLKIMFSYNNKELIINETVPNRFSPKSPDKAHLNLHINSLELGDSAVYFCASSQEARLTNTGELFFGEGSRLTVL.

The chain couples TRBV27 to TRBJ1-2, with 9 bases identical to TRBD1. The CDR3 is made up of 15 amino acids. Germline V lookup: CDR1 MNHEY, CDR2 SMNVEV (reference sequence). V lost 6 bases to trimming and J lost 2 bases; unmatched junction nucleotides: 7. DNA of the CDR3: TGTGCCAGCAGGCTCCAAGGGACAGGGAACTATGGCTACACCTTC. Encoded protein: CASRLQGTGNYGYTF.

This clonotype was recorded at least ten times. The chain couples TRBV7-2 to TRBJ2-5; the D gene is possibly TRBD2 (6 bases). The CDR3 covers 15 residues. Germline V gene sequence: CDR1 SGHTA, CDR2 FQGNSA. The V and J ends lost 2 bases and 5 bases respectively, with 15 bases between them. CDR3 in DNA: TGTGCCAGCAGCTTATCCGTTTTTGGGGGGGAGACCCAGTACTTC. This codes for CASSLSVFGGETQYF.

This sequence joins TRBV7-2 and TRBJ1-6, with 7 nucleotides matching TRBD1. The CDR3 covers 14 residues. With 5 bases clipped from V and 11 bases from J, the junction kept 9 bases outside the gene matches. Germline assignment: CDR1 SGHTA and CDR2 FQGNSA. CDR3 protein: CASSLRDRQAPLHF. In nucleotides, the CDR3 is TGTGCCAGCAGCCTGCGGGACAGACAGGCACCCCTCCACTTT.

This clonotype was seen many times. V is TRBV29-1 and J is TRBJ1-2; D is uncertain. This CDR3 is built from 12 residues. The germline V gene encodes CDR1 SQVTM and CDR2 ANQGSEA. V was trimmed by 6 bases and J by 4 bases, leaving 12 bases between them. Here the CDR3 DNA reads TGCAGCGTCGAACAGCCATCCTATGGCTACACCTTC. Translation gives CSVEQPSYGYTF.

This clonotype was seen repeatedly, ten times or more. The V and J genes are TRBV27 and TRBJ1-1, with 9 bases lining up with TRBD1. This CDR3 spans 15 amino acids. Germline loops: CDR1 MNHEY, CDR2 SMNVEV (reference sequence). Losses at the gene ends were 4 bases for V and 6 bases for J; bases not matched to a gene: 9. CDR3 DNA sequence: TGTGCCAGCAGTTCCTACAGGGGGCCTCCGGCTGAAGCTTTCTTT. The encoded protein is CASSSYRGPPAEAFF.

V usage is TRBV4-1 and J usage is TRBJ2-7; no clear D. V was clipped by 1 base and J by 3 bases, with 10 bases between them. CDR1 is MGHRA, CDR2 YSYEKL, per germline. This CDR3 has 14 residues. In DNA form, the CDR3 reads TGCGCCAGCAGCCAAGCGGCACTCCGCTACGAGCAGTACTTC. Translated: CASSQAALRYEQYF.

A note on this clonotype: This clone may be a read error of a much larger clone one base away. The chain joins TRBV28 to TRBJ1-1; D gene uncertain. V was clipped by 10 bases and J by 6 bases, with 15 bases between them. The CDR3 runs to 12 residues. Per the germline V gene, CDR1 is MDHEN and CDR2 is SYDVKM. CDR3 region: CAISNSGSEAFF. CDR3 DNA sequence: TGTGCCATCTCTAATTCGGGGTCTGAAGCTTTCTTT.

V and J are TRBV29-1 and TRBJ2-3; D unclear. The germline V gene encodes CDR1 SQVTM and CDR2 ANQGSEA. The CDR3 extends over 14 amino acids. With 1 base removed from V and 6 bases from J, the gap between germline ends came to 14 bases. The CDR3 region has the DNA TGCAGCGTTGAAGGCCTGGTAATGGAGGATACGCAGTATTTT. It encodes CSVEGLVMEDTQYF.

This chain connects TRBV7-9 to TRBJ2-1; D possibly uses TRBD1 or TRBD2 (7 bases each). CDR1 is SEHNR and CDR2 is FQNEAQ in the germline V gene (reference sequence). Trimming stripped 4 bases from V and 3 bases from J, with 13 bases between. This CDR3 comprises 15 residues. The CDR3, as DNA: TGTGCCAGCAGCTGGGAGGGGACAGTCTACAATGAGCAGTTCTTC. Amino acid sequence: CASSWEGTVYNEQFF.

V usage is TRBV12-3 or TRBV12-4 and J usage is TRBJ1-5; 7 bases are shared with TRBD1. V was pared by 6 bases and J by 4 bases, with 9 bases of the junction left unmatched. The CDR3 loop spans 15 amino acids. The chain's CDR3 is CASRSRQGRNQPQHF. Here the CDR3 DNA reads TGTGCCAGCAGATCTAGACAGGGTAGGAATCAGCCCCAGCATTTT.

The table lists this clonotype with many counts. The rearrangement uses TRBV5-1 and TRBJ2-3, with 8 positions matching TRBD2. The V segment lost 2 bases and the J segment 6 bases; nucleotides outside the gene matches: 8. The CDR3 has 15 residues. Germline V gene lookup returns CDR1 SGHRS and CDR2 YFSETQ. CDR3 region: CASSFTSGVEDTQYF. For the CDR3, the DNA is TGCGCCAGCAGCTTTACTAGCGGAGTGGAGGATACGCAGTATTTT.

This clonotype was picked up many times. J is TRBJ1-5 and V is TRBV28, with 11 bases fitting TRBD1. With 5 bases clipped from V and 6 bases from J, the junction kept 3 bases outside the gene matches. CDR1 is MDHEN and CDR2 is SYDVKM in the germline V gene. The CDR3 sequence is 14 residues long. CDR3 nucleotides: TGTGCCAGCAGTGGGGGACAGGGGGGTCAGCCCCAGCATTTT. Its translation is CASSGGQGGQPQHF.

In DNA, the CDR3 is TGTGCCAGCAGCTTAGACAGGGGGAATTCACCCCTCCACTTT. Protein product: CASSLDRGNSPLHF. This chain joins TRBV13 and TRBJ1-6; 8 nucleotides match TRBD1. This CDR3 contains 14 residues. After removal of 1 base from V and 7 bases from J, the junction contained 0 bases not matched to a gene. Germline lookup yields CDR1 PRHDT and CDR2 FYEKMQ (reference sequence).

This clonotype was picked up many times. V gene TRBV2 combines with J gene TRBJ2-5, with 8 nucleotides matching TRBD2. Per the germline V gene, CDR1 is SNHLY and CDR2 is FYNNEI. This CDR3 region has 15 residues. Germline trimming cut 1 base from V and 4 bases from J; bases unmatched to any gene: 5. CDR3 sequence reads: CASSEGLASRETQYF. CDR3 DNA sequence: TGTGCCAGCAGTGAAGGACTAGCGTCTAGAGAGACCCAGTACTTC.